This T cell receptor beta chain was sequenced in a study of cytomegalovirus exposure and HLA in healthy donors (dated by TCRdb to 2017 to 2019). Turning to the overall study: The 550 to 750 repertoires of the first cohort and the approximately 130 validation repertoires were produced on the same platform, according to a later analysis. The study aimed to test whether signatures of past pathogen exposure could be identified by cataloging public T cell receptors. Besides the first cohort of roughly 700 subjects, a separate validation cohort made up of 90 to 150 different subjects was used. To predict cytomegalovirus infection status, the study combined high-throughput TCR immunosequencing, statistical association of individual TCRs with disease status, and machine learning. Study-wide findings and limitations: The validation cohort had no HLA typing available for a later analysis, so co-occurrence within that cohort was assessed over all 120 repertoires. In vitro tests confirmed that a few of the cytomegalovirus-associated TCR beta chains recognize cytomegalovirus antigens. The study gave a list of 150 to 200 TCR beta chains associated with cytomegalovirus. The authors suggested that the approach could potentially be generalized to other disease states and immunological phenotypes. Most TCR sequences were seen in very few donors, while some public TCRs were found in many individuals. The classifier was reported to diagnose cytomegalovirus status with high specificity and sensitivity in both the original and validation cohorts. Of the cluster scores, about 94% were above 0 in a later analysis, which found that TCRs clustered in the first cohort also tended to co-occur in the 120 validation repertoires.

As regards this clone: Its antigen is unknown. No base qualities exist here, and no much larger clone lies one base off it.

The CDR3, cysteine through phenylalanine, is 15 amino acids long. CDR3 DNA only is kept here, 45 bases in frame from base 1. Trimming at the junction amounts to 6 bases on V and 5 bases on J, and the germline ends lie 19 bases apart. The germline V gene yields SNHLY for CDR1 and FYNNEI for CDR2. The donors were included in the validation cohort of roughly 120 subjects, a group kept apart from the approximately 670-subject first cohort. The library was produced with the immunoSEQ multiplex PCR assay. In the authors' own workflow: A statistical classification framework was built for diagnosing cytomegalovirus status from the catalog of TCR beta chain sequences. The immuneACCESS repertoire file appears here via TCRdb, limited to in-frame rearrangements. These files lack a portion of the clones; in checked studies, under half of the deficit traces to unresolved V genes, and the cause of the others is not known. That table gives V, J and clone size, and the DNA gave D and trimming. For this sample the table gives roughly 170,000 clones, of which 84% were detected only once. Of the sample, 2.5% to 3% falls within the top ten clones.

Sequenced input: PBMCs. The origin of this receptor is a woman under 30 in good health and CMV-seropositive. The chain is encoded by TRBV2 joined to TRBJ1-2; possibly the D gene is TRBD1, per 6 matching bases. The nucleotide sequence is TGTGCCAGCAGCTTTAACAGGGCGGCTGGGTATGGCTACACCTTC. Translated, it gives CASSFNRAAGYGYTF. Joined to the reference TRBV2 and TRBJ1-2 proteins, this CDR3 gives the full variable domain: EPEVTQTPSHQVTQMGQEVILRCVPISNHLYFYWYRQILGQKVEFLVSFYNNEISEKSEIFDDQFSVERPDGSNFTLKIRSTKLEDSAMYFCASSFNRAAGYGYTFGSGTRLTVV.